This T cell receptor beta chain was recorded in a study of radiation and T cells in renal cell carcinoma. Study overall: Nephrectomy followed 15 Gy stereotactic body radiation by 4 weeks. General observations from the study: In blood, top tumor clones expanded by 2 weeks, shrinking by 4.

In this sample, this clone turned up many times. Its antigen is still unknown. This table comes from immunoSEQ multiplex PCR, and its TCRdb copy is limited to in-frame clones, with some not included. The sample records roughly 120,000 clones, roughly 80% being singletons. Germline V gene sequence: CDR1 MNHNS, CDR2 SASEGT. V shed 5 bases, J shed 0 bases, and the junction held 3 bases outside the gene matches. The CDR3 length is 14 residues. Regarding time point: baseline pretreatment blood. The treatment here: 15 Gy SBRT to primary tumor, nephrectomy 4 weeks later. The sample consisted of blood, taken from a patient whose treatment included radiotherapy and nephrectomy. This receptor was obtained from a woman aged 55-69 years with renal cell carcinoma. The rearrangement joins TRBV6-1 to TRBJ1-1, with 7 bases fitting TRBD1. CDR3 DNA: TGTGCCAGCAGTCCGGGACAGCTGAACACTGAAGCTTTCTTT. Protein product: CASSPGQLNTEAFF.